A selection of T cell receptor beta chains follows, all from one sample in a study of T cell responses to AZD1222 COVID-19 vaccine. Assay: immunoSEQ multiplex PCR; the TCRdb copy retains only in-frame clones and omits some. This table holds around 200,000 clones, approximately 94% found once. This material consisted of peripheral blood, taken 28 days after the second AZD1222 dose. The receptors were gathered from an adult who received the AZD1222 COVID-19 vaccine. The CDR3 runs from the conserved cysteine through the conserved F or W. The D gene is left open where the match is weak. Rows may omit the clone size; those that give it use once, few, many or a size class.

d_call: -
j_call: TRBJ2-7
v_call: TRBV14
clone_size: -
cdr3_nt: TGTGCCAGCAGCCAAATTCAGTCTACCTACGAGCAGTACTTC
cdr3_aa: CASSQIQSTYEQYF

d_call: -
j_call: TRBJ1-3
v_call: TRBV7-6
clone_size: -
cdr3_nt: TGTGCCAGCAGCTTTCCAGGGAAGGGAGACTCTGGAAACGCCATATATTTT
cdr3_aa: CASSFPGKGDSGNAIYF

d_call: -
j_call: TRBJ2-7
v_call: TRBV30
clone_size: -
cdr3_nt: TGTGCCTGGAGTTGGGGACGCTACGAGCAGTACTTC
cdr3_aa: CAWSWGRYEQYF

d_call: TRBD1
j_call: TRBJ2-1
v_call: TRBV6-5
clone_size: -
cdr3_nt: TGTGCCAGCACCATCGGCGGGACAGGGAAGAATGAGCAGTTCTTC
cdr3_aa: CASTIGGTGKNEQFF

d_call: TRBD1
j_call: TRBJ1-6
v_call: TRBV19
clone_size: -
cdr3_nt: TGTGCCAGTAGTACCACAGGGGCGACTCGGTCACCCCTCCACTTT
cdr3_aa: CASSTTGATRSPLHF

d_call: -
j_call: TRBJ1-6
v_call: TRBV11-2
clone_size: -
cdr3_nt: TGTGCCAGCGCTCGGAATTCACCCCTCCACTTT
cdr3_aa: CASARNSPLHF

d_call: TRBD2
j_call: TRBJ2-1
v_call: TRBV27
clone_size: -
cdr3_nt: TGTGCCAGCAGTTCAGAGGGACTAGCGGGAATCTTCAATGAGCAGTTCTTC
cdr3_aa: CASSSEGLAGIFNEQFF

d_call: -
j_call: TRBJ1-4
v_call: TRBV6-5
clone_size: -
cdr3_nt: TGTGCCAGCAGAGCCACCCAAACTAATGAAAAACTGTTTTTT
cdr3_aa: CASRATQTNEKLFF

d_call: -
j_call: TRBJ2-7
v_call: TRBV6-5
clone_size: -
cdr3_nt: TGTGCCAGCAGTTATGGTCCATCGGGTTACGAGCAGTACTTC
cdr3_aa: CASSYGPSGYEQYF

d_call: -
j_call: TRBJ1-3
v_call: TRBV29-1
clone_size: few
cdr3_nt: TGCAGCGTTGATGGGGACGGACGCTCTGGAAACACCATATATTTT
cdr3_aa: CSVDGDGRSGNTIYF

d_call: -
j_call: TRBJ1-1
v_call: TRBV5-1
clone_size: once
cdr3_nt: TGCGCCAGCAGCGGAACGACAGTAACTAACACTGAAGCTTTCTTT
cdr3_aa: CASSGTTVTNTEAFF

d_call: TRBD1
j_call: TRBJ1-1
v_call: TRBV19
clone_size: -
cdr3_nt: TGTGCCAGTAGTATTAGAGACAGGGTAGGAACTGAAGCTTTCTTT
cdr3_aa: CASSIRDRVGTEAFF

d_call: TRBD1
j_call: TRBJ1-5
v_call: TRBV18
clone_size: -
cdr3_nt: TGTGCCAGCTCACCGACAGGGAACCAGCCCCAGCATTTT
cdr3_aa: CASSPTGNQPQHF

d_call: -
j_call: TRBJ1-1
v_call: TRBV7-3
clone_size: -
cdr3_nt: TGTGCCAGCAGGGAAGGACAGAACACTGAAGCTTTTTTT
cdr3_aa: CASREGQNTEAFF

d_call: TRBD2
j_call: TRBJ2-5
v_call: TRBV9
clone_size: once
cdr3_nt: TGTGCCAGCAGCGCTGGGGCTAGCGGGAACCAAGAGACCCAGTACTTC
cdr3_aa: CASSAGASGNQETQYF

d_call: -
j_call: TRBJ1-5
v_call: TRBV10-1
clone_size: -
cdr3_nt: TGCGCCAGCAGTGACAGGGGTAGCCAGCCCCAGCATTTT
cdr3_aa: CASSDRGSQPQHF

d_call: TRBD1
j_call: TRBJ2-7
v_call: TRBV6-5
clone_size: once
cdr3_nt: TGTGCCAGCTCCCAACCGGGACAGGCGTCCTACGAGCAGTACTTC
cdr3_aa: CASSQPGQASYEQYF

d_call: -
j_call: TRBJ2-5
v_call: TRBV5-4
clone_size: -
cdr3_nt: TGTGCCAGCAGCTTGGTTGGGGGAGAGACCCAGTACTTC
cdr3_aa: CASSLVGGETQYF

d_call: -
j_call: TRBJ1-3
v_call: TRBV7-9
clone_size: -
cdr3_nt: TGTGCCAGCAGTATCGACAGGCGCTCTGGAAACACCATATATTTT
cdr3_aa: CASSIDRRSGNTIYF

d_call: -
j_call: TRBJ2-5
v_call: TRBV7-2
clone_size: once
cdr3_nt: TGTGCCAGCAGCTTTTTTCAGGGGCGAGAGACCCAGTACTTC
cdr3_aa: CASSFFQGRETQYF

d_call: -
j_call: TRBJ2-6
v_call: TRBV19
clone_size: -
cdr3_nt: TGTGCCAGTAGTATAGGCAGGGGTGTCTCTGGGGCCAACGTCCTGACTTTC
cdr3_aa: CASSIGRGVSGANVLTF

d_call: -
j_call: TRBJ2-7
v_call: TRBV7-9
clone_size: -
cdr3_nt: TGTGCCAGCACCAGAGGTGACTACGAGCAGTACTTC
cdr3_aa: CASTRGDYEQYF

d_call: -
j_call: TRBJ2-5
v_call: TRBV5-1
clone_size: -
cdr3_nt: TGCGCCAGCAGCTTGGGCCGACCCTCCCAAGAGACCCAGTACTTC
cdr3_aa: CASSLGRPSQETQYF

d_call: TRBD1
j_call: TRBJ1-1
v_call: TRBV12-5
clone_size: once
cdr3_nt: TGTGCTAGTGGTTTTCTTCCCCGGACAGGAAGGAACACTGAAGCTTTCTTT
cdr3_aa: CASGFLPRTGRNTEAFF

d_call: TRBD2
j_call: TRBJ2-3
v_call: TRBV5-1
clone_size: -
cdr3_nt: TGCGCCAGCAGCCCGACGACGGGGGGAAGGTCAGATACGCAGTATTTT
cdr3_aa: CASSPTTGGRSDTQYF

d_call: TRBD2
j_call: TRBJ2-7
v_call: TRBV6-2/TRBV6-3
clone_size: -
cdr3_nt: TGTGCCAGCAGTCGGCCGGGACTACCCGACGAGCAGTACTTC
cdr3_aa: CASSRPGLPDEQYF

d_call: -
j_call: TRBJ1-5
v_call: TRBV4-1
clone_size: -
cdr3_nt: TGCGCCAGCAGCCAAGGGGGGCCCCAGCATTTT
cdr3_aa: CASSQGGPQHF

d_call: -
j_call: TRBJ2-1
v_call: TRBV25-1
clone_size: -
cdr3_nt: TGTGCCAGCAGTGAATACGGAGTGTTGCAGTTCTTC
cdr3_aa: CASSEYGVLQFF

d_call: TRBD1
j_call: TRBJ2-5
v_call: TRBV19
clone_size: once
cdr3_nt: TGTGCCAGTAGTATTAACAGGGGCGAGACCCAGTACTTC
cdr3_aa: CASSINRGETQYF

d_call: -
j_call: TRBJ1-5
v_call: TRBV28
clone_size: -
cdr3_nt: TGTGCCAGCAGTCGCAATCAGCCCCAGCATTTT
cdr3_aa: CASSRNQPQHF

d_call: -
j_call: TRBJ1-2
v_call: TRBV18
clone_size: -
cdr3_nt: TGTGCCAGCCAGGACCGGGTTGGGCAGAACTATGGCTACACCTTC
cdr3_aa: CASQDRVGQNYGYTF